Presented here are 21 T cell receptor beta chains from one specimen sequenced in a study of blood T cell repertoires in COVID-19. Assay used: immunoSEQ multiplex PCR; TCRdb lists only in-frame clones, some missing. The top ten clones hold more than 5.5% of a sample with 70,000 to 80,000 clones, over 80% of them seen once. The specimen sequenced was peripheral blood. The receptors come from a woman in her fifties or sixties with acute or convalescent COVID-19.

This clone was counted a single time. This sequence joins TRBV18 and TRBJ2-7; TRBD2 might be the D (6 bases). CDR1 and CDR2 (germline): KGHSH, LQKENI. The CDR3 covers 13 residues. The V end lost 4 bases, the J end lost 6 bases, and 13 bases lay between the germline ends. The CDR3 nucleotides are TGTGCCAGCTCACAATGGGGGGTAGTCGAGCAGTACTTC. Encoded protein: CASSQWGVVEQYF.

The chain has TRBV2 and TRBJ1-5; possible D gene TRBD1, 5 bases. Trimming took 5 bases from V and 9 from J, leaving 11 bases between them. The CDR3 extends over 12 amino acids. Germline V CDR1 and CDR2: SNHLY, FYNNEI. CDR3 protein: CASSPGGPPQHF. CDR3 nucleotides: TGTGCCAGCAGTCCGGGGGGTCCGCCCCAGCATTTT. The full variable domain, in which reference TRBV2 and TRBJ1-5 provide the parts outside the CDR3, is EPEVTQTPSHQVTQMGQEVILRCVPISNHLYFYWYRQILGQKVEFLVSFYNNEISEKSEIFDDQFSVERPDGSNFTLKIRSTKLEDSAMYFCASSPGGPPQHFGDGTRLSIL.

The chain carries TRBV7-9 and TRBJ1-1, with D perhaps matching TRBD1 (6 bases). Germline-derived CDR1 and CDR2 are SEHNR and FQNEAQ (reference sequence). The CDR3 has 13 residues. V gave up 6 bases and J gave up 7 bases, with 15 bases separating them. The CDR3 DNA sequence: TGTGCCAGCAGGGTAAAACAGGGATATGAAGCTTTCTTT. This gives the protein CASRVKQGYEAFF.

This clone appeared a single time. The chain uses TRBV5-4 and TRBJ2-7, with 9 bases fitting TRBD2. CDR3 length: 15 residues. J lost 2 bases, V lost 4 bases, and 7 bases had no gene match. Germline values: CDR1 SGHNT, CDR2 YYREEE (reference sequence). The CDR3 nucleotides read TGTGCCAGCAGCCCAGGACTAGCGCCAACCTACGAGCAGTACTTC. Its protein product is CASSPGLAPTYEQYF.

This clone was seen a single time. V is TRBV27 and J is TRBJ1-1, with 10 nucleotides matching TRBD1. CDR1 MNHEY and CDR2 SMNVEV come from the germline V gene (reference sequence). V lost 6 bases to trimming and J lost 6 bases; unmatched junction nucleotides: 4. This CDR3 comprises 13 residues. CDR3 sequence (DNA): TGTGCCAGCAGGACAGGGGGCTTCTCTGAAGCTTTCTTT. Residues: CASRTGGFSEAFF.

The J gene is TRBJ1-1, the V gene TRBV11-3; a weak D match, TRBD1 (6 bases). The ends were cut back, 4 bases at V and 1 base at J, with 10 bases in the middle. CDR3 length: 14 residues. The germline V gene has CDR1 SGHNT and CDR2 YENEEA. CDR3 sequence reads: CASSSQGPNTEAFF. CDR3 DNA: TGTGCCAGCAGCTCACAGGGACCGAACACTGAAGCTTTCTTT.

The V gene is TRBV7-3, the J gene TRBJ1-2; D not certain. Germline values: CDR1 SGHTA, CDR2 FQGTGA. The CDR3 is made up of 13 amino acids. With 3 bases removed from V and 2 bases from J, the gap between germline ends came to 7 bases. The CDR3, as DNA: TGTGCCAGCAGCTTCGGGGAGAACTATGGCTACACCTTC. It yields the protein CASSFGENYGYTF.

The rearrangement links TRBV4-1 to TRBJ2-1, with 7 bases matching TRBD1. Germline CDR1 and CDR2: MGHRA and YSYEKL. Unmatched junction bases numbered 10, after V lost 4 bases and J lost 4 bases. The length of the CDR3 is 16 residues. The DNA for the CDR3 is TGCGCCAGCAGCCGCCAAGGGACAGAGATATACAATGAGCAGTTCTTC. It translates to CASSRQGTEIYNEQFF.

The chain joins TRBV30 to TRBJ2-3; TRBD1 might be the D (5 bases). The CDR3 spans 13 residues. Germline loops: CDR1 GTSNPN, CDR2 SVGIG (reference sequence). Trimming pared 0 bases from V and 2 bases from J, leaving 6 bases between. The CDR3 DNA follows: TGTGCCTGGAGTGTACAGGTCACAGATACGCAGTATTTT. Protein: CAWSVQVTDTQYF.

The V call is TRBV10-1, the J call TRBJ2-3; 10 nucleotides agree with TRBD2. J lost 5 bases, V lost 4 bases, and 6 bases had no gene match. The CDR3 is 15 amino acids. Germline V gene lookup returns CDR1 WNHNN and CDR2 SYGVQD (reference sequence). The CDR3 DNA is TGCGCCAGCAGTGGAAGCGGGAGGGAGGAAGATACGCAGTATTTT. Its protein product is CASSGSGREEDTQYF.

This chain connects TRBV7-8 to TRBJ2-5; 14 nucleotides agree with TRBD2. V gave up 4 bases and J gave up 1 base; unmatched junction bases: 8. Germline V CDR1 and CDR2: SGHVS, FQNEAQ. The CDR3 spans 18 residues. The CDR3 region is CASSSPGLAGAVQETQYF. CDR3 coding DNA: TGTGCCAGCAGCTCACCGGGACTAGCGGGAGCGGTCCAAGAGACCCAGTACTTC.

The V call is TRBV29-1, the J call TRBJ2-7, with 7 positions matching TRBD1. The CDR3 contains 12 residues. The trim removed 7 bases at V and 2 bases at J, leaving 5 bases unmatched. Germline loops: CDR1 SQVTM, CDR2 ANQGSEA. CDR3 sequence (DNA): TGCAGCGGTGGACAGGACACCTACGAGCAGTACTTC. Translated: CSGGQDTYEQYF.

The chain recombines TRBV6-5 with TRBJ1-1; TRBD1 matches 11 bases. The trim removed 6 bases at V and 7 bases at J, leaving 10 bases unmatched. The CDR3 extends over 15 amino acids. Per germline, CDR1 MNHEY and CDR2 SVGAGI. The DNA of the CDR3 is TGTGCCAGCAGACCCAGAGGACAGGGGGCGGATGAAGCTTTCTTT. Residues: CASRPRGQGADEAFF.

V usage is TRBV4-1 and J usage is TRBJ1-2; possibly TRBD1 for D (6 bases). CDR1 is MGHRA, CDR2 YSYEKL, per germline. The CDR3 contains 13 residues. V lost 6 bases, J lost 4 bases, and 12 bases lay in between. CDR3 loop: CASSQQGLYGYTF. Written as DNA, the CDR3 is TGCGCCAGCAGTCAACAGGGACTCTATGGCTACACCTTC.

The chain joins TRBV18 to TRBJ1-1; 8 bases are a match to TRBD1. Germline values: CDR1 KGHSH, CDR2 LQKENI. The CDR3 contains 14 residues. V lost 4 bases and J lost 0; bases outside the gene matches: 1. The CDR3 loop reads CASSLDRVNTEAFF. Written as DNA, the CDR3 is TGTGCCAGCTCACTGGACAGGGTGAACACTGAAGCTTTCTTT.

This chain connects TRBV28 to TRBJ2-6, with D possibly TRBD1 on 6 matching bases. V gave up 6 bases and J gave up 2 bases, with 8 bases separating them. Germline CDR1 and CDR2: MDHEN and SYDVKM. The CDR3 sequence is 14 residues long. The CDR3 DNA sequence: TGTGCCAGCAGGAACAGGGCTGGGGCCAACGTCCTGACTTTC. Translating it yields CASRNRAGANVLTF. The variable domain in full, with the rest retrieved from reference TRBV28 and TRBJ2-6, is DVKVTQSSRYLVKRTGEKVFLECVQDMDHENMFWYRQDPGLGLRLIYFSYDVKMKEKGDIPEGYSVSREKKERFSLILESASTNQTSMYLCASRNRAGANVLTFGAGSRLTVL.

This clone was detected once. The gene calls are TRBV27 and TRBJ1-1; 8 positions match TRBD1. The germline CDR1 and CDR2 sequences are MNHEY and SMNVEV (reference sequence). The CDR3 is 16 amino acids. J gave up 1 base and V 6 bases, and 10 bases lay outside the gene matches. CDR3 coding DNA: TGTGCCAGCAGCCCTAGGTGGGGACAGGAGAACACTGAAGCTTTCTTT. Its protein product is CASSPRWGQENTEAFF.

CDR3 residues: CASSLFGGAVGTGELFF. The DNA of the CDR3 is TGTGCCAGCAGCTTGTTCGGGGGGGCTGTCGGCACCGGGGAGCTGTTTTTT. This chain uses TRBV5-6 with TRBJ2-2; 8 bases align to TRBD2. Germline V gives CDR1 SGHDT, CDR2 YYEEEE. V lost 1 base to trimming and J lost 4 bases; unmatched junction nucleotides: 9. This CDR3 is 17 amino acids long.

The V call is TRBV9, the J call TRBJ1-3, with D maybe TRBD1 (5 bases). Germline loops: CDR1 SGDLS, CDR2 YYNGEE. Trimming stripped 3 bases from V and 0 bases from J, with 19 bases between. The CDR3 totals 18 residues. This chain's CDR3 is CASSGGEWRVGSGNTIYF. The CDR3 DNA sequence: TGTGCCAGCAGCGGGGGGGAATGGAGGGTCGGCTCTGGAAACACCATATATTTT.

Written as DNA, the CDR3 is TGTGCCAGCAGTCCCGGGACTGTTCCCCAGTACTTC. Its protein product is CASSPGTVPQYF. The V call is TRBV28, the J call TRBJ2-7, with D tentatively TRBD2 (6 bases). CDR1 and CDR2 (germline): MDHEN, SYDVKM. V was trimmed by 5 bases and J by 10 bases, leaving 15 bases between them. The CDR3 has 12 residues.

This clone occurred a few times. The identical CDR3 is also encoded by other nucleotide sequences in the sample. This rearrangement joins TRBV5-1 to TRBJ1-2; 10 positions match TRBD1. Germline loops: CDR1 SGHRS, CDR2 YFSETQ. Trimming at V came to 4 bases and at J to 6 bases, leaving 3 bases not matched to a gene. CDR3 size: 13 residues. The CDR3 bases are TGCGCCAGCAGCCCGGGACAGGGGAATGGCTACACCTTC. This codes for CASSPGQGNGYTF.